These T cell receptor beta chains were read from a single sample in a study of shared clonotypes between healthy human individuals. Here immunoSEQ multiplex PCR was the method, and the copy in TCRdb shows in-frame clones only, minus some. Of about 2.3 million clones in the sample, approximately 95% were seen once. Sequenced material: naive CD4+ T cells from PBMCs. The source is a man aged 18 to 29 in good health. Some clones in this sample may be carry-over from other donors' samples. Each CDR3 is given with its conserved first and last residue. The D gene is left open where the match is weak. Part of the rows lack a size; the others show once, few, many or a class for expanded clones.

size,D,J,V,CDR3,DNA
-,-,TRBJ2-7,TRBV28,CASSPLSAPYEQYF,TGTGCCAGCAGTCCTTTATCGGCGCCGTACGAGCAGTACTTC
-,-,TRBJ1-5,TRBV7-8,CASSFSGNQPQHF,TGTGCCAGCAGCTTTTCAGGGAATCAGCCCCAGCATTTT
-,TRBD1,TRBJ2-7,TRBV19,CARLHRGHDEQYF,TGTGCCAGACTCCACAGGGGGCATGACGAGCAGTACTTC
-,-,TRBJ2-5,TRBV15,CATSRDLLGTQYF,TGTGCCACCAGCAGAGATCTCTTGGGGACCCAGTACTTC
-,-,TRBJ1-3,TRBV5-5,CASSFGNTIYF,TGTGCCAGCAGCTTCGGAAACACCATATATTTT
-,-,TRBJ2-5,TRBV25-1,CASSPGGATQAQYF,TGTGCCAGCAGTCCCGGTGGGGCGACTCAGGCCCAGTACTTC
-,-,TRBJ2-1,TRBV10-1,CASSERYNEQFF,TGCGCCAGCAGTGAGAGGTACAATGAGCAGTTCTTC
-,-,TRBJ1-4,TRBV28,CASSLPPGQGAKLFF,TGTGCCAGCAGTCTCCCCCCGGGTCAGGGAGCAAAACTGTTTTTT
-,TRBD1,TRBJ2-3,TRBV30,CAWRNRGLYTQYF,TGTGCCTGGAGGAACAGGGGGCTCTATACGCAGTATTTT
-,-,TRBJ1-3,TRBV10-3,CAISRAVNTIYF,TGTGCCATCAGTCGGGCCGTTAACACCATATATTTT
few,TRBD2,TRBJ2-5,TRBV9,CASSVASGRAWETQYF,TGTGCCAGCAGCGTAGCCAGCGGGAGGGCCTGGGAGACCCAGTACTTC
-,-,TRBJ2-2,TRBV5-1,CASSPEQRELFF,TGCGCCAGCAGCCCGGAGCAGCGGGAGCTGTTTTTT
-,-,TRBJ1-6,TRBV30,CAWRPTLSAANSPLHF,TGTGCCTGGAGGCCCACCTTATCTGCAGCGAATTCACCCCTCCACTTT